This section outlines one T cell receptor (beta chain) sequence together with its context. Its target is not known. Time point described: newly diagnosed GD, antithyroid drugs for less than 3 months. PBMCs were the source of the RNA used for TCR sequencing. V was pared by 5 bases and J by 5 bases, with 15 bases between. Per the germline V gene, CDR1 is SGHNT and CDR2 is YENEEA. The length of the CDR3 is 15 residues. Arm-PCR of CDR3 regions with iRepertoire HTBI primers generated TCR beta libraries. TCRdb re-derived calls from the multiplex PCR reads in MiXCR, one entry per CDR3 protein. The table shows hundreds of thousands of distinct CDR3 sequences, with about 16% occurring only once. This specimen comes from a study of regulatory T cells in long-lasting Graves disease. Study-wide results and caveats: Researchers examined only peripheral blood and not thyroid tissue.

This sample was also put to use in a study of T cells in Graves' hyperthyroidism and ophthalmopathy. This second study says: Model predictions of ophthalmopathy came a median approximately 6.2 months before onset.

The input for sequencing was peripheral blood mononuclear cells (PBMCs), taken at new diagnosis, from a patient treated with antithyroid drugs. The receptor was isolated from a woman aged 25-40 years with Graves disease. The chain combines TRBV11-3 with TRBJ2-2; D tentatively reads TRBD1 or TRBD2 (5 bases each). The CDR3 bases are TGTGCCAGCAGCCGCGGGCAGGGACGAACCGGGGAGCTGTTTTTT. Encoded protein: CASSRGQGRTGELFF.